Shown below are 24 T cell receptor beta chains from a single sample sequenced in a study of long-term antiretroviral therapy in people with HIV. The run of the v3.0 immunoSEQ assay was at survey level. Here immunoSEQ multiplex PCR was the method, and the copy in TCRdb shows in-frame clones only, minus some. The sample shows about 30,000 clones, 95% of them seen only once. The sample was unsorted PBMCs, taken 5.3 years after starting antiretroviral therapy. The receptors come from a man aged 45-60 years with HIV.

This chain uses TRBV6-5 with TRBJ1-5; possibly TRBD1 for D (5 bases). CDR3 length: 16 residues. Per the germline V gene, CDR1 is MNHEY and CDR2 is SVGAGI. V dropped 0 bases and J dropped 5 bases, with 14 bases sitting between them. CDR3 coding DNA: TGTGCCAGCAGTTACTCTCTCTACAGGCTAGATCAGCCCCAGCATTTT. This translates into CASSYSLYRLDQPQHF.

The chain couples TRBV12-5 to TRBJ1-5; D gene unclear. The CDR3 has 12 amino acids. The V gene's germline CDR1 is LGHNT and CDR2 FRNRAP. Trimming shortened V by 5 bases and J by 1 base, and 3 bases separated the two germline ends. The DNA for the CDR3 is TGTGCTAGTGGTCTAAGCAATCAGCCCCAGCATTTT. Translated, it gives CASGLSNQPQHF.

V and J are TRBV10-3 and TRBJ2-7, with D perhaps matching TRBD1 (5 bases). Germline lookup yields CDR1 ENHRY and CDR2 SYGVKD. The CDR3 is 13 residues long. Between the trimmed V and J ends, which lost 6 bases and 2 bases, there was a span of 11 bases. This chain's CDR3 is CAISQGNPYEQYF. CDR3 in DNA: TGTGCCATCAGCCAGGGAAACCCCTACGAGCAGTACTTC.

Worth noting for this clone: Germline and junction disagree at one end, which may indicate a read error. The chain recombines TRBV12-5 with TRBJ2-7, with 7 bases aligning to TRBD2. CDR3 size: 13 residues. The germline gives CDR1 LGHNT, CDR2 FRNRAP. The CDR3 sequence is CASGLDGRWEQYF. As DNA, the CDR3 is TGTGCTAGTGGATTGGACGGGAGGTGGGAGCAGTACTTC.

Note on this clone: The same CDR3 is also encoded by other DNA sequences in this sample. The chain combines TRBV2 with TRBJ2-2, with D tentatively TRBD1 (6 bases). This CDR3 has 14 residues. The V and J ends lost 5 bases and 0 bases respectively, with 7 bases between them. CDR1 is SNHLY, CDR2 FYNNEI, per germline. CDR3 amino acids: CASSPGANTGELFF. CDR3 in DNA: TGTGCCAGCAGTCCAGGGGCGAACACCGGGGAGCTGTTTTTT.

The J gene is TRBJ2-1, the V gene TRBV25-1; D is undetermined. Deletions cut 0 bases from V and 3 bases from J, with 6 bases between. The CDR3 contains 14 residues. CDR1 is MGHDK and CDR2 is SYGVNS in the germline V gene. This chain's CDR3 is CASSEYKRYNEQFF. The CDR3 coding sequence is TGTGCCAGCAGTGAATATAAACGCTACAATGAGCAGTTCTTC.

As regards this clone: The sample carries other DNA sequences with the same CDR3. The chain uses TRBV6-6 and TRBJ1-2; 10 bases are a match to TRBD1. Germline-derived CDR1 and CDR2 are MNHNY and SVGAGI (reference sequence). The V and J ends lost 5 bases and 8 bases, in that order; junction bases with no gene match: 5. This CDR3 spans 13 amino acids. The DNA of the CDR3 is TGTGCCAGCAGTCCGGGACAGGGGAGAGGCTACACCTTC. Translating gives CASSPGQGRGYTF.

The V call is TRBV7-6, the J call TRBJ2-3, with D tentatively TRBD2 (5 bases). Deletions cut 5 bases from V and 2 bases from J, with 17 bases between. From germline, CDR1 is SGHVS and CDR2 FNYEAQ. The CDR3 covers 16 residues. CDR3: CASSKTDLAFTDTQYF. CDR3 in DNA: TGTGCCAGCAGCAAAACGGACTTAGCATTCACAGATACGCAGTATTTT.

The chain couples TRBV12-5 to TRBJ1-2; tentative D call: TRBD1 (5 bases). This CDR3 is 12 amino acids long. Looked up from germline, CDR1 is LGHNT and CDR2 is FRNRAP. V was shortened by 3 bases and J by 7 bases, with 9 bases between the two germline ends. As DNA, the CDR3 is TGTGCTAGTGGTTTCATCGGGGGTGGCTACACCTTC. It specifies CASGFIGGGYTF.

The rearrangement links TRBV5-1 to TRBJ1-4; 9 nucleotides align to TRBD1. The V and J ends lost 4 bases and 0 bases, in that order; junction bases with no gene match: 7. This CDR3 has 17 residues. Germline CDR1 SGHRS, CDR2 YFSETQ. The CDR3 is CASSAGGQGPTNEKLFF. The CDR3 bases are TGCGCCAGCAGCGCGGGGGGACAGGGCCCAACTAATGAAAAACTGTTTTTT.

This clone came up once. The chain is built from TRBV4-1 and TRBJ2-1; D gene uncertain. V lost 0 bases and J 3 bases, leaving 9 bases between the germline ends. CDR3 length equals 15 residues. The V gene's germline CDR1 is MGHRA and CDR2 YSYEKL. The CDR3 spells CASSQDPTGYNEQFF. DNA of the CDR3: TGCGCCAGCAGCCAAGATCCTACGGGCTACAATGAGCAGTTCTTC.

CDR3 bases: TGCAGCGTTGAAGTTCCGGGACAGGGAGAGACCCAGTACTTC. It encodes CSVEVPGQGETQYF. The chain joins TRBV29-1 to TRBJ2-5; the match to TRBD1 covers 9 bases. Germline lookup yields CDR1 SQVTM and CDR2 ANQGSEA. The ends lost 1 base at V and 4 bases at J; junction bases unmatched: 4. The CDR3 extends over 14 amino acids.

This clone came up once. This CDR3 is CASSEGEAGFYGYTF. The CDR3 region has the DNA TGTGCCAGCAGCGAGGGGGAGGCGGGGTTCTATGGCTACACCTTC. This chain uses TRBV9 with TRBJ1-2, with a weak D call TRBD1 (6 bases). The germline gives CDR1 SGDLS, CDR2 YYNGEE. Between the trimmed V and J ends, which lost 3 bases and 4 bases, there was a span of 16 bases. This CDR3 is built from 15 residues.

CDR3 region: CASSTTGARTDTQYF. CDR3 nucleotides: TGTGCCAGCAGTACGACTGGCGCACGCACAGATACGCAGTATTTT. The genes are TRBV28 and TRBJ2-3, with D hard to call. The CDR3 consists of 15 residues. CDR1 and CDR2 (germline): MDHEN, SYDVKM. V lost 5 bases to trimming and J lost 1 base, with 13 bases between them. The whole variable domain, filled in from reference TRBV28 and TRBJ2-3, reads DVKVTQSSRYLVKRTGEKVFLECVQDMDHENMFWYRQDPGLGLRLIYFSYDVKMKEKGDIPEGYSVSREKKERFSLILESASTNQTSMYLCASSTTGARTDTQYFGPGTRLTVL.

As to this clone: The junction differs from germline at one of its ends, possibly a read error. The chain joins TRBV27 to TRBJ2-7; tentatively, D is TRBD1 (6 bases). Germline CDR1 MNHEY, CDR2 SMNVEV (reference sequence). CDR3 length equals 10 residues. CDR3 sequence: CATRSGVWTF. CDR3 nucleotides: TGTGCCACCAGGTCAGGGGTTTGGACGTTC.

This chain uses TRBV27 with TRBJ1-6, with TRBD1 matching 9 bases. The CDR3 is 17 residues long. The ends lost 3 bases at V and 9 bases at J; junction bases unmatched: 12. Germline assignment: CDR1 MNHEY and CDR2 SMNVEV (reference sequence). CDR3 sequence reads: CASSFHQTGGYLSPLHF. Written as DNA, the CDR3 is TGTGCCAGCAGTTTTCACCAGACAGGGGGTTATCTTTCACCCCTCCACTTT.

This sequence joins TRBV4-3 and TRBJ2-3; 12 bases map to TRBD2. V gave up 1 base and J gave up 4 bases; unmatched junction bases: 3. The germline V gene encodes CDR1 LGHNA and CDR2 YSLEER. The CDR3 length is 16 residues. The CDR3 DNA is TGCGCCAGCAGCCAAGCTAGCGGGGGGGGATCAGATACGCAGTATTTT. Residues: CASSQASGGGSDTQYF.

The rearrangement links TRBV6-4 to TRBJ1-2, with D unresolved. The CDR3 length is 16 residues. Between the trimmed V and J ends, which lost 7 bases and 4 bases, there was a span of 22 bases. Germline values: CDR1 MRHNA, CDR2 SNTAGT. CDR3 region: CASTPSRVGRSYGYTF. In DNA, the CDR3 is TGTGCCAGCACCCCCAGCCGGGTGGGTAGGAGCTATGGCTACACCTTC.

The rearrangement uses TRBV15 and TRBJ2-4; 12 nucleotides align to TRBD1. Germline V gene lookup returns CDR1 LNHNV and CDR2 YYDKDF (reference sequence). V gave up 0 bases and J gave up 8 bases; unmatched junction bases: 11. This CDR3 is built from 18 residues. The CDR3: CATSRDRAGTGGSDIQYF. The CDR3 nucleotides are TGTGCCACCAGCAGAGATAGGGCCGGGACAGGGGGCTCGGACATTCAGTACTTC.

V gene TRBV30 combines with J gene TRBJ2-3, with 10 bases lining up with TRBD2. CDR1 and CDR2 (germline): GTSNPN, SVGIG (reference sequence). The CDR3 runs 15 residues. The junction had 3 bases not matched to a gene; V was cut back by 3 bases and J by 0 bases. The CDR3 loop is CAWSLAGESTDTQYF. CDR3 bases: TGTGCCTGGAGCCTAGCGGGGGAAAGCACAGATACGCAGTATTTT. The whole variable domain, remainder taken from reference TRBV30 and TRBJ2-3, is SQTIHQWPATLVQPVGSPLSLECTVEGTSNPNLYWYRQAAGRGLQLLFYSVGIGQISSEVPQNLSASRPQDRQFILSSKKLLLSDSGFYLCAWSLAGESTDTQYFGPGTRLTVL.

Written as DNA, the CDR3 is TGTGCCAGCAGTTTGGCAGGGGGCGCTTTCACTGAAGCTTTCTTT. This sequence encodes CASSLAGGAFTEAFF. The chain couples TRBV27 to TRBJ1-1; 8 bases map to TRBD1. Germline CDR1 MNHEY, CDR2 SMNVEV (reference sequence). The CDR3 extends over 15 amino acids. V was clipped by 3 bases and J by 4 bases; unmatched bases: 7.

The chain joins TRBV6-5 to TRBJ2-5; D not resolved. The end of the DNA is better explained by TRBJ2-7, so the J call may be wrong. CDR1 is MNHEY and CDR2 is SVGAGI in the germline V gene. This CDR3 is built from 14 residues. The CDR3 nucleotides read TGTGCCAGCAGTTACAGACACCCCTCCTACGAGCAGTACTTC. This translates into CASSYRHPSYEQYF.

The chain couples TRBV19 to TRBJ1-1, with 11 bases matching TRBD1. The CDR3 runs to 15 residues. Germline CDR1 and CDR2: LNHDA and SQIVND (reference sequence). V lost 4 bases and J lost 1; bases outside the gene matches: 2. CDR3 coding DNA: TGTGCCAGTAGTACCGGGACAGGGGGGAACACTGAAGCTTTCTTT. Amino acid sequence: CASSTGTGGNTEAFF. The whole variable domain, remainder taken from reference TRBV19 and TRBJ1-1, is DGGITQSPKYLFRKEGQNVTLSCEQNLNHDAMYWYRQDPGQGLRLIYYSQIVNDFQKGDIAEGYSVSREKKESFPLTVTSAQKNPTAFYLCASSTGTGGNTEAFFGQGTRLTVV.

Only one count was recorded for this clone. The genes are TRBV2 and TRBJ1-5; 11 bases map to TRBD1. Germline CDR1 SNHLY, CDR2 FYNNEI. The CDR3 consists of 14 residues. The V and J ends lost 6 bases and 5 bases, in that order; junction bases with no gene match: 3. CDR3 in DNA: TGTGCCAGCAGCGGGACAGGGGGGGATCAGCCCCAGCATTTT. Translating gives CASSGTGGDQPQHF.